This T cell receptor (beta chain) was captured by sequencing in a study of T cells in women clearing cervical HPV infection (dated 2018 in TCRdb). About the study as a whole: The cases were 25 or so women with histologically confirmed HPV16-related CIN3 or worse, and 2 of these cases were invasive cancers. Controls were 25 or so women whose single incident HPV16 infection cleared within 12 months without precancer or cancer developing. Blood from cases was drawn at the visit where the lesion was first identified, while blood from controls was drawn once the infection was no longer detected. Among cases, blood sampling occurred a median of about 150 days after lesion detection, with an interquartile range of about 85 to 200 days. HLA typing was available for only a few women, so HLA type could not be excluded as a confounder. The exploratory proof-of-principle case-control study was nested within the Guanacaste HPV Natural History Study in Costa Rica and compared TCR repertoires across cervical HPV16 outcomes. Cases and controls were matched on age within five years and on year of sample collection. Cases had a median age of around 34 years compared with 38 to 40 for controls, and baseline characteristics showed no significant differences between the groups. In the parent cohort, fewer than 13,000 women aged 18 or older were enrolled in Guanacaste, Costa Rica, during 1993 to 1994 and were followed for six to seven years. As quality controls, five blinded duplicates were added to each group, bringing the total to approximately 60 samples made up of around 50 participants and 10 or so replicates. What the research found in general, with its limitations: Cases had lower TRBV6-7 relative abundance than controls (around 0.11% versus 0.15%; Bonferroni P = 0.0008). Because the number of T cells per sample was unknown, the richness differences could reflect varying T-cell content rather than repertoire biology. Because of the cross-sectional design, the study could not determine whether the associations came before infection or resulted from infection, and neither effector/memory subsets nor HPV-specific T cells were isolated. Random forest classifiers combining richness and V gene abundances distinguished cases from controls with an estimated AUC of more than 0.75. Significantly higher TCR repertoire richness was observed in CIN3+ cases than in controls across sequencing depths, whereas no difference in evenness was found.

TCR beta CDR3 regions were amplified by multiplex PCR using the immunoSEQ assay from an average of roughly 1,300 ng genomic DNA per sample. Primer bias was corrected in the assay by using a complete synthetic TCR repertoire to establish an amplification baseline. Amplicons were sequenced on the Illumina platform. In the original analysis: Sequences were error-corrected by clustering with frequency ratios and a modified nearest-neighbor algorithm, then analyzed in the immunoSEQ Analyzer with IMGT gene definitions. At each rarefaction depth, TCR richness and evenness were averaged across 20 rarefaction repeats, and any sample with fewer sequences than the depth was left out. Wilcoxon rank sum tests with FDR correction were used to compare V, D and J gene relative abundances between the groups. In the blinded duplicates, the intraclass correlation was over 95% for TCR richness and averaged about 80% across 65 to 85 gene segments. As stored in TCRdb, this immuneACCESS dataset retains in-frame rearrangements with V and J assigned. A fraction of the clones does not appear; measured against another copy, unresolved V genes explain less than half of the discrepancy, and the remainder lacks a known reason. Clonal size and the V and J genes are those of that table, whereas D and trimming came from the DNA. The record for this sample contains some 37,000 clones. The ten largest make up 1.5% to 2% of the sample.

In regard to this clone: The antigen this receptor binds is unknown. The read ends 3 residues shy of where the CDR3 ends; the end is completed using the germline J gene.

Every participant had a single incident cervical HPV16 infection, and prevalent HPV16 infections were excluded. Cervical HPV DNA was detected by MY09/MY11 PCR and genotyped by dot-blot hybridization. More than 14 mL of heparinized blood was centrifuged, after which the buffy coat was aliquoted, frozen at -30 degrees C, and then stored at -80 degrees C. Genomic DNA was extracted from buffy coat specimens using QIAGEN kits. The CDR3 starts with the cysteine, ends with the phenylalanine, and has 13 residues. Shown are 30 bases from within the CDR3, in frame from base 1. CDR1 and CDR2, per the germline V gene, are SGHTA and FQGNSA. The V and J ends are trimmed by 1 base and 8 bases, leaving 9 bases between them.

The specimen was blood buffy coat. Recombination linked TRBV7-2 to TRBJ2-1; D gene: possibly TRBD2, on 6 matching bases. The TCR sequence derives from a woman aged 18-70 years with a cervical HPV16 infection that either progressed to CIN3+ or cleared (not recorded which). Incomplete CDR3 DNA: TGTGCCAGCAGCTTAGTGTGGGGGGATGAG. It translates as CASSLVWGDE. The CDR3 as a whole reads CASSLVWGDEQFF.